This TCR beta chain was sequenced for a study of control samples from healthy donors and cancer patients. The protocol was immunoSEQ multiplex PCR, while the TCRdb copy is restricted to in-frame clones and leaves out a portion. The data contain about 190,000 clones, around 90% of them seen just once; the ten biggest clones take up approximately 2%. The J segment lost 0 bases and the V segment lost 5 bases, leaving 5 bases of the junction unmatched. CDR1 is SGHAT, CDR2 FQNNGV, per germline. The CDR3 length is 16 residues. Material for sequencing was blood. This chain uses TRBV11-2 with TRBJ2-3; 10 nucleotides match TRBD2. The clonotype originates from a man aged 30 to 39 in good health. CDR3 amino acids: CASSPGLADSTDTQYF. The CDR3 DNA is TGTGCCAGCAGCCCAGGACTAGCGGACAGCACAGATACGCAGTATTTT.